The clone carrying this T cell receptor (beta chain) showed up many times. What it binds is unknown. This entry belongs to a study of T cells in Graves' hyperthyroidism and ophthalmopathy. Study-level findings and limits: Also found in blood were most expanded thyroid clonotypes above 0.001.

Diagnoses were established using clinical symptoms, serum thyroxine and TRAb, thyroid ultrasound and orbital computed tomography. Researchers amplified the TCR beta CDR3 regions from RNA transcripts. Using the HTBI primer set, a first-round RT-PCR was run on the TCR CDR3. One entry per CDR3 protein, called by TCRdb with MiXCR from the multiplex PCR reads. The sample contains 340,000 or so distinct CDR3 sequences, roughly 15% of which appear only once. Trimming left V 3 bases short and J 1 base short, with 9 bases between. Germline V gene lookup returns CDR1 SGHTA and CDR2 FQGNSA. The CDR3 runs to 14 residues.

Sample: blood. The receptor's source is a man younger than 40 with Graves' hyperthyroidism. The rearrangement joins TRBV7-2 to TRBJ1-1, with a weak D call TRBD1 (5 bases). The CDR3 coding sequence is TGTGCCAGCAGCTTCGGGGCGGGGAACACTGAAGCTTTCTTT. Translation gives CASSFGAGNTEAFF.